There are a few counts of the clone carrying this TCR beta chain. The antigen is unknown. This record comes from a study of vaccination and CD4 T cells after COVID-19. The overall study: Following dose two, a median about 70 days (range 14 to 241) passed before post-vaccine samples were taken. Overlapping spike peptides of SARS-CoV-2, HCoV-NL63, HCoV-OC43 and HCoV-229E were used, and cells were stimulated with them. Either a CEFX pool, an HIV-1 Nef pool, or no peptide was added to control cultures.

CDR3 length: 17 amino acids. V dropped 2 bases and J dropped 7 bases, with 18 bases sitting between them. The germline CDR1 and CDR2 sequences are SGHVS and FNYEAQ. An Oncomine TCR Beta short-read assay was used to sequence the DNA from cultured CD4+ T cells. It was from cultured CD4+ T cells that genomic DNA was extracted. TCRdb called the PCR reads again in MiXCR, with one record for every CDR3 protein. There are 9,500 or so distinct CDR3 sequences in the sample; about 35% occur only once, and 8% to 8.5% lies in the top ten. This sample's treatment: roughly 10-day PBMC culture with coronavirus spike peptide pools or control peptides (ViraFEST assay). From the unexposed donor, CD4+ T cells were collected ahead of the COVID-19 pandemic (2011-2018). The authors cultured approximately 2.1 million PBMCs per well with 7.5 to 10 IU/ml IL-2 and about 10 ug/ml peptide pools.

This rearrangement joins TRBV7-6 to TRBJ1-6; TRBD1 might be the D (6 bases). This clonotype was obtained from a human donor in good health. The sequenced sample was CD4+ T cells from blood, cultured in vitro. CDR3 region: CASSLYAGVGGNSPLHF. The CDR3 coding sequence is TGTGCCAGCAGCTTATACGCAGGGGTGGGAGGGAATTCACCCCTCCACTTT.